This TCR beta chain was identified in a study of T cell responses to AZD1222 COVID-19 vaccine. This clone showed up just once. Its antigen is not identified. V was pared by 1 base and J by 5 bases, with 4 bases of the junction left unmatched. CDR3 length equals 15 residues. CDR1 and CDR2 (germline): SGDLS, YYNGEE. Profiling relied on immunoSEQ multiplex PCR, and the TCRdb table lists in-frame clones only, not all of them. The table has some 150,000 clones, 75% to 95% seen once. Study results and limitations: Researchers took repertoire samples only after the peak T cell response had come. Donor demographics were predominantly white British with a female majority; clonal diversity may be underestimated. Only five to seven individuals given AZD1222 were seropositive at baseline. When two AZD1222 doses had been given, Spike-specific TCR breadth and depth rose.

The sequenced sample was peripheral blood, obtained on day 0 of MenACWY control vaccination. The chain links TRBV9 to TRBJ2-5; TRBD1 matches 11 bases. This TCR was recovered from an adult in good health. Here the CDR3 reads CASSVWGQGGETQYF. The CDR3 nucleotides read TGTGCCAGCAGCGTATGGGGACAGGGGGGCGAGACCCAGTACTTC.